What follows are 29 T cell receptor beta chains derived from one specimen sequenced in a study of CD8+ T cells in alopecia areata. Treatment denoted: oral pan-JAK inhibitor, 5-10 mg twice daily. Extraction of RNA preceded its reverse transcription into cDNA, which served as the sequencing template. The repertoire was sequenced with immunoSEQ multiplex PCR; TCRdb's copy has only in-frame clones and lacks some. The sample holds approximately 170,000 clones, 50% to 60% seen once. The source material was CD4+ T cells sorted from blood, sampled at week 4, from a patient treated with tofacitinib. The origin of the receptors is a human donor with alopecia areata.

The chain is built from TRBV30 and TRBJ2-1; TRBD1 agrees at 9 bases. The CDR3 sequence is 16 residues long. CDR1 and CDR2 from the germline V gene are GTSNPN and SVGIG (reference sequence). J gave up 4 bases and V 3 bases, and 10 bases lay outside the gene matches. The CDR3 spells CAWRAGTGHRYNEQFF. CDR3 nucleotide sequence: TGTGCCTGGAGGGCCGGGACAGGGCACCGATACAATGAGCAGTTCTTC.

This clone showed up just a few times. The CDR3 spells CSASPGWDEQFF. CDR3 nucleotides: TGCAGCGCATCCCCGGGGTGGGATGAGCAGTTCTTC. The chain uses TRBV29-1 and TRBJ2-1, with D possibly TRBD2 on 5 matching bases. The germline gives CDR1 SQVTM, CDR2 ANQGSEA. Trimming cost V 7 bases and J 8 bases, with 15 bases left between them. The length of the CDR3 is 12 residues.

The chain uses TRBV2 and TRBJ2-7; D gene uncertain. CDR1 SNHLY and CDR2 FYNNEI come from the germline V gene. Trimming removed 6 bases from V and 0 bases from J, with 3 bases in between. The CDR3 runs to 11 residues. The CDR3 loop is CASSISYEQYF. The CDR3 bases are TGTGCCAGCAGCATCTCCTACGAGCAGTACTTC. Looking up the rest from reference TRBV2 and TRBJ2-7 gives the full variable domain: EPEVTQTPSHQVTQMGQEVILRCVPISNHLYFYWYRQILGQKVEFLVSFYNNEISEKSEIFDDQFSVERPDGSNFTLKIRSTKLEDSAMYFCASSISYEQYFGPGTRLTVT.

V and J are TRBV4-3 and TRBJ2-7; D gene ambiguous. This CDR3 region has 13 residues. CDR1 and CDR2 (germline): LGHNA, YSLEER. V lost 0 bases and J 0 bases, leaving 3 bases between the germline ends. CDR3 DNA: TGCGCCAGCAGCCAAGAGGACTCCTACGAGCAGTACTTC. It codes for CASSQEDSYEQYF.

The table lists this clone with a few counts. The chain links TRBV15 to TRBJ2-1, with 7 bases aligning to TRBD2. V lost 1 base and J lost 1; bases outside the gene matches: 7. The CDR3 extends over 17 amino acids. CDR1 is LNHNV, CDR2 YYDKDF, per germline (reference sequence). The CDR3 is CATSRAGLDVSYNEQFF. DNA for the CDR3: TGTGCCACCAGCAGAGCTGGACTAGATGTGTCCTACAATGAGCAGTTCTTC. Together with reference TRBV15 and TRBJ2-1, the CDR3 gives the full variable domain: DAMVIQNPRYQVTQFGKPVTLSCSQTLNHNVMYWYQQKSSQAPKLLFHYYDKDFNNEADTPDNFQSRRPNTSFCFLDIRSPGLGDTAMYLCATSRAGLDVSYNEQFFGPGTRLTVL.

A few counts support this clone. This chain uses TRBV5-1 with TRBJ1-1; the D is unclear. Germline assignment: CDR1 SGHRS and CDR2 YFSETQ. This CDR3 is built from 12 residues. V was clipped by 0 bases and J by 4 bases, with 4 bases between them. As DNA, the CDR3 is TGCGCCAGCAGCTTGGGGTCCACTGAAGCTTTCTTT. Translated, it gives CASSLGSTEAFF.

The CDR3, as DNA: TGTGCCTGGAGTCTTAAAGGGGGCCTCTATGGCTACACCTTC. This translates into CAWSLKGGLYGYTF. The V call is TRBV30, the J call TRBJ1-2, with 7 bases fitting TRBD1. V lost 2 bases and J lost 4; bases outside the gene matches: 7. This CDR3 spans 14 amino acids. CDR1 is GTSNPN, CDR2 SVGIG, per germline (reference sequence).

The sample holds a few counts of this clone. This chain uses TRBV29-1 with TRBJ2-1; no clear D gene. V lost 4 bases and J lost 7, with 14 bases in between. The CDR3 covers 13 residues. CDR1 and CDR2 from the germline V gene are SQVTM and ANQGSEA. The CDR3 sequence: CSVGWVWKNEQFF. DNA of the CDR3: TGCAGCGTTGGTTGGGTATGGAAGAATGAGCAGTTCTTC.

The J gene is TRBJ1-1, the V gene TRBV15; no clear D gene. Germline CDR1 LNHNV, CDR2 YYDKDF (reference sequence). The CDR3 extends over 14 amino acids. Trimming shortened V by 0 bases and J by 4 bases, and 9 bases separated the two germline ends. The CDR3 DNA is TGTGCCACCAGCAGAGATCGGGTTCTCACTGAAGCTTTCTTT. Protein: CATSRDRVLTEAFF. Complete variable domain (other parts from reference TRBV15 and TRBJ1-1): DAMVIQNPRYQVTQFGKPVTLSCSQTLNHNVMYWYQQKSSQAPKLLFHYYDKDFNNEADTPDNFQSRRPNTSFCFLDIRSPGLGDTAMYLCATSRDRVLTEAFFGQGTRLTVV.

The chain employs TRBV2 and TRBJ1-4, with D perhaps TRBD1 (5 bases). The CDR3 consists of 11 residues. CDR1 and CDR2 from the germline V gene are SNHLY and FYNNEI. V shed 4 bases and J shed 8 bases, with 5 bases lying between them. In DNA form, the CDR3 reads TGTGCCAGCAGTGGACAGGAAAAACTGTTTTTT. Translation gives CASSGQEKLFF.

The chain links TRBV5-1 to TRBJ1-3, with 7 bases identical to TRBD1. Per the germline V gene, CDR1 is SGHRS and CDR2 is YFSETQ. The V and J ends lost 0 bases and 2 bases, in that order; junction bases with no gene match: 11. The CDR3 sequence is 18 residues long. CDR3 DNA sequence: TGCGCCAGCAGCTTGGGGGGACAGAATTCTCTCGCTGGAAACACCATATATTTT. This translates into CASSLGGQNSLAGNTIYF.

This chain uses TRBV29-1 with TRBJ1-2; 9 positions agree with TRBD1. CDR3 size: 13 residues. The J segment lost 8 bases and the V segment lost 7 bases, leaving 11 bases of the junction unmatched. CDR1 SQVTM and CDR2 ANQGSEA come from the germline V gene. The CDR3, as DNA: TGCAGCGCCGAACAGGGGGCGCCGGGGGGCTACACCTTC. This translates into CSAEQGAPGGYTF.

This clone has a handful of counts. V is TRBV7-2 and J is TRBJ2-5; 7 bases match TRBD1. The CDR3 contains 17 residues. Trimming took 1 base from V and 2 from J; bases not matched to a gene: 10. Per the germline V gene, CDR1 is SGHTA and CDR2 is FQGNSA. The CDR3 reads CASSLGRVGQPQETQYF. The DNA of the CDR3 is TGTGCCAGCAGCTTAGGAAGGGTGGGACAGCCTCAAGAGACCCAGTACTTC.

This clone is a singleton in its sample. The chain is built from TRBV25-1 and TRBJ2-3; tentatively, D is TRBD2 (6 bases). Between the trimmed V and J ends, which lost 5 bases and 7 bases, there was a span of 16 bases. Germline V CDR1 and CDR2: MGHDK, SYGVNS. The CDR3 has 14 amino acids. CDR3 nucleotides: TGTGCCAGCAGTCCCACGGTTACTAGCAATACGCAGTATTTT. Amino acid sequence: CASSPTVTSNTQYF.

CDR3: CAWSLGDRVSQPQHF. CDR3 coding DNA: TGTGCCTGGAGCTTGGGGGACAGGGTGAGCCAGCCCCAGCATTTT. The chain employs TRBV30 and TRBJ1-5; 9 bases agree with TRBD1. V lost 3 bases, J lost 7 bases, and 10 bases stayed unmatched. There are 15 residues in the CDR3. Germline-derived CDR1 and CDR2 are GTSNPN and SVGIG (reference sequence).

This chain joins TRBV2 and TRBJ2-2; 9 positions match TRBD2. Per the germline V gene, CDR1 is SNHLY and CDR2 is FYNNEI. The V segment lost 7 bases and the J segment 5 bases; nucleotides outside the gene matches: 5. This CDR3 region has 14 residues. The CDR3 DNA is TGTGCCAGCACCGGGACTAGCAGGACCGGGGAGCTGTTTTTT. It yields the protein CASTGTSRTGELFF.

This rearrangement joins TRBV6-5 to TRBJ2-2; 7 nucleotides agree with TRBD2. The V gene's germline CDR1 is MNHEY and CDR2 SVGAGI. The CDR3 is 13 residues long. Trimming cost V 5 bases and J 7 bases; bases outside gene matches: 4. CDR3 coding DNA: TGTGCCAGCAGTGCGGGACTATACGGGGAGCTGTTTTTT. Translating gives CASSAGLYGELFF.

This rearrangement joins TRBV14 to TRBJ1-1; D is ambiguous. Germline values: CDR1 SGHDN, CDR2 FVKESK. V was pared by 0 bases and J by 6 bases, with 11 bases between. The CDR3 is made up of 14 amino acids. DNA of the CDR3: TGTGCCAGCAGCCAAGATTTATCGAGTGCTGAAGCTTTCTTT. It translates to CASSQDLSSAEAFF.

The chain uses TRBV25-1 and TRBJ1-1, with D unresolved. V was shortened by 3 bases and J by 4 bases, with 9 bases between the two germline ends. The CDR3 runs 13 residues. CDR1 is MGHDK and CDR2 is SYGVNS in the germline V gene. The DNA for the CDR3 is TGTGCCAGCAGTGAGGGTGGGCGCACTGAAGCTTTCTTT. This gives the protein CASSEGGRTEAFF.

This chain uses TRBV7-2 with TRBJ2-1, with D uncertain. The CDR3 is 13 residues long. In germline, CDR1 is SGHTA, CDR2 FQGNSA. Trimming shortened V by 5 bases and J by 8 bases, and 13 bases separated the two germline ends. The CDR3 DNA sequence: TGTGCCAGCAGCCCCTATACGTGGGATGAGCAGTTCTTC. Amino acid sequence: CASSPYTWDEQFF.

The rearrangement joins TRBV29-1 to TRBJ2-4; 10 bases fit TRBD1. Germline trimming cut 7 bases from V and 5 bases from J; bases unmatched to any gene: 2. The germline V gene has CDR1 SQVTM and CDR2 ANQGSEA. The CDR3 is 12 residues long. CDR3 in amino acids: CSAGTGENIQYF. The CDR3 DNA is TGCAGCGCCGGGACAGGGGAAAACATTCAGTACTTC.

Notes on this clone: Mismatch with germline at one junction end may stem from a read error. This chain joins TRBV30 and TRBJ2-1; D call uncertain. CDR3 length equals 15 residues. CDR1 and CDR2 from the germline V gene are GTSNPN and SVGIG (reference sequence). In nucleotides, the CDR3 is TGTGCCTGTCTTCACGCCCGGAGCTCCTACAATGAGCGGTTCTTC. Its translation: CACLHARSSYNERFF.

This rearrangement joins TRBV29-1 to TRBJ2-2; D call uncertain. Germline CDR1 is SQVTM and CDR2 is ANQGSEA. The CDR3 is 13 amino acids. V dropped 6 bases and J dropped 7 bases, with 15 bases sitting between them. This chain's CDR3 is CSVRKPTLGELFF. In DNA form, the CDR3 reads TGCAGCGTGAGGAAACCGACTCTCGGGGAGCTGTTTTTT.

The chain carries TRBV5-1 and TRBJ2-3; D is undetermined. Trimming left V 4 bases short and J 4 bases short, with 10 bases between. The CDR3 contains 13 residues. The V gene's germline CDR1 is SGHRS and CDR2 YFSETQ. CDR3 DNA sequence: TGCGCCAGCAGCGATAAATCGGCAGATACGCAGTATTTT. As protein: CASSDKSADTQYF.

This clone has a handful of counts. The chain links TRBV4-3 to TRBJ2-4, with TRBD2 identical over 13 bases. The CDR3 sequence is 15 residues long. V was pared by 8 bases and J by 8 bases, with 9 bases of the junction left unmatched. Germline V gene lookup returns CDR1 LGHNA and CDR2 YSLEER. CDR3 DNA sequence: TGCGCCAGCTCCCGACTAGCGGGAGGAAGGGACATTCAGTACTTC. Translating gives CASSRLAGGRDIQYF.

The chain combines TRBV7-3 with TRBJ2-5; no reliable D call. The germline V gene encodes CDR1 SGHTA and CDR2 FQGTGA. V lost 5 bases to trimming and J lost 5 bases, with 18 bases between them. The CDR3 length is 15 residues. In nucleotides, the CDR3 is TGTGCCAGCAGCGTTTCGAACGCTCTTGCCGAGACCCAGTACTTC. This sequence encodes CASSVSNALAETQYF.

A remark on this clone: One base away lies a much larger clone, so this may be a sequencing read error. CDR3 bases: TGTGCCAGCAGCCGTTCCTACGAGCAGTACTTC. This encodes CASSRSYEQYF. This chain connects TRBV7-3 to TRBJ2-7, with D unclear. The CDR3 loop spans 11 amino acids. Trimming left V 5 bases short and J 1 base short, with 3 bases between. Germline CDR1 SGHTA, CDR2 FQGTGA.

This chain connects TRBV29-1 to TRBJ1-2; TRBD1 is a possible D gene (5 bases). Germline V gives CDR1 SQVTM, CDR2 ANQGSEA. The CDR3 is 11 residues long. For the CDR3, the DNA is TGCAGTGGTGGGGGAGGGCATGGCTACACCTTC. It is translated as CSGGGGHGYTF.

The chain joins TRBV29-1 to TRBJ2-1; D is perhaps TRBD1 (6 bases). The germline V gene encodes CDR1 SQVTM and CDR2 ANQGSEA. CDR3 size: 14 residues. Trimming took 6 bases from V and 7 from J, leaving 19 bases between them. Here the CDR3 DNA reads TGCAGCGTGAGGGGGACCCCAGATTGGAATGAGCAGTTCTTC. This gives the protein CSVRGTPDWNEQFF.